This entry lists 31 T cell receptor beta chains sequenced from one sample in a study of radiotherapy plus CTLA-4 blockade in lung cancer. Libraries were prepared by immunoSEQ multiplex PCR; TCRdb keeps only in-frame clonotypes and omits some of them. The sample shows 34,000 or so clones, 70% to 80% of them seen only once. The source material was peripheral blood, sampled from a patient treated with radiotherapy plus ipilimumab. These receptor sequences come from a human donor with non-small cell lung cancer that progressed on radiotherapy plus ipilimumab.

The chain uses TRBV5-8 and TRBJ1-5; D might be TRBD1 (5 bases). CDR1 and CDR2 from the germline V gene are SGHTS and YDEGEE. The CDR3 runs 14 residues. Trimming removed 2 bases from V and 3 bases from J, with 9 bases in between. The chain's CDR3 is CASSFRGYNQPQHF. Here the CDR3 DNA reads TGTGCCAGCAGCTTTAGGGGATACAATCAGCCCCAGCATTTT. Variable domain in full (rest from reference TRBV5-8 and TRBJ1-5): EAGVTQSPTHLIKTRGQQATLRCSPISGHTSVYWYQQALGLGLQFLLWYDEGEERNRGNFPPRFSGRQFPNYSSELNVNALELEDSALYLCASSFRGYNQPQHFGDGTRLSIL.

This chain joins TRBV6-1 and TRBJ2-1; 11 nucleotides align to TRBD2. This CDR3 contains 16 residues. CDR1 is MNHNS and CDR2 is SASEGT in the germline V gene. J was trimmed by 8 bases and V by 2 bases; bases with no gene match: 8. Here the CDR3 DNA reads TGTGCCAGCAGTGAATTCTCGACTAGCGGGATCTATGAGCAGTTCTTC. Its protein is CASSEFSTSGIYEQFF.

The chain employs TRBV7-2 and TRBJ2-3; D is ambiguous. CDR1 and CDR2 (germline): SGHTA, FQGNSA. With 5 bases removed from V and 5 bases from J, the gap between germline ends came to 8 bases. The CDR3 runs 12 residues. The CDR3 region has the DNA TGTGCCAGCAGCCCTAGGCTAGATACGCAGTATTTT. It encodes CASSPRLDTQYF.

Only one count was recorded for this clone. The rearrangement uses TRBV10-3 and TRBJ1-2; D unclear. The CDR3 is made up of 13 amino acids. Germline lookup yields CDR1 ENHRY and CDR2 SYGVKD. Trimming cost V 0 bases and J 2 bases, with 4 bases left between them. The CDR3: CAISESGNYGYTF. CDR3 sequence (DNA): TGTGCCATCAGTGAGTCTGGCAACTATGGCTACACCTTC.

The chain recombines TRBV13 with TRBJ2-3; TRBD2 agrees at 12 bases. The CDR3 length is 17 residues. Per germline, CDR1 PRHDT and CDR2 FYEKMQ (reference sequence). The J segment lost 0 bases and the V segment lost 4 bases, leaving 5 bases of the junction unmatched. CDR3 sequence (DNA): TGTGCCAGCAGCTCGGCCGGGACTAGCGGGAGCACAGATACGCAGTATTTT. This sequence encodes CASSSAGTSGSTDTQYF.

The chain couples TRBV20-1 to TRBJ2-1; 7 positions agree with TRBD1. This CDR3 contains 11 residues. The germline V gene encodes CDR1 DFQATT and CDR2 SNEGSKA (reference sequence). Germline trimming cut 7 bases from V and 7 bases from J; bases unmatched to any gene: 4. For the CDR3, the DNA is TGCAGTGTCACACAGGGGAATGAGCAGTTCTTC. Translated: CSVTQGNEQFF.

The CDR3 bases are TGTGCCAGCAGCTTACACAGCTCCTACAATGAGCAGTTCTTC. Protein product: CASSLHSSYNEQFF. The V gene is TRBV7-9, the J gene TRBJ2-1; D ambiguous. Germline CDR1 is SEHNR and CDR2 is FQNEAQ (reference sequence). The length of the CDR3 is 14 residues. Trimming removed 2 bases at V and 0 bases at J, with 5 bases between.

The J gene is TRBJ1-3, the V gene TRBV19; maybe TRBD1 (5 bases). Trimming took 5 bases from V and 0 from J, leaving 11 bases between them. Germline V gene data show CDR1 as LNHDA and CDR2 as SQIVND (reference sequence). CDR3 length equals 15 residues. The CDR3 sequence is CASSWGLSSGNTIYF. CDR3 sequence (DNA): TGTGCCAGTAGTTGGGGCCTGAGCTCTGGAAACACCATATATTTT.

V gene TRBV7-2 combines with J gene TRBJ2-3, with TRBD1 identical over 11 bases. CDR1 is SGHTA, CDR2 FQGNSA, per germline. Germline trimming cut 1 base from V and 4 bases from J; bases unmatched to any gene: 1. The CDR3 is 15 amino acids. CDR3 in amino acids: CASSLGGQGADTQYF. DNA for the CDR3: TGTGCCAGCAGCTTAGGGGGACAGGGGGCAGATACGCAGTATTTT. The variable domain in full, with the rest retrieved from reference TRBV7-2 and TRBJ2-3, is GAGVSQSPSNKVTEKGKDVELRCDPISGHTALYWYRQSLGQGLEFLIYFQGNSAPDKSGLPSDRFSAERTGGSVSTLTIQRTQQEDSAVYLCASSLGGQGADTQYFGPGTRLTVL.

Concerning this clone: The junction and the germline gene differ at one end; a read error may be behind it. In the same sample, other DNA sequences code for this CDR3. The chain combines TRBV28 with TRBJ2-7; 8 nucleotides align to TRBD1. The CDR3 runs to 13 residues. Per the germline V gene, CDR1 is MDHEN and CDR2 is SYDVKM. CDR3 coding DNA: TGTGCCAGCACGACAGGGGAACTCTACGAACAGTACTTC. Amino acids: CASTTGELYEQYF.

Written as DNA, the CDR3 is TGTGCCAGCAGTAGGGGAGAGGGGGAGCTGTTTTTT. This gives the protein CASSRGEGELFF. The chain has TRBV2 and TRBJ2-2, with D possibly called TRBD1 or TRBD2 (5 bases each). Trimming took off 5 bases at V and 8 bases at J, with 9 bases between the two ends. The germline V gene has CDR1 SNHLY and CDR2 FYNNEI. The CDR3 contains 12 residues.

The rearrangement uses TRBV5-1 and TRBJ1-4; possible D gene TRBD1, 6 bases. Trimming took 3 bases from V and 8 from J, leaving 11 bases between them. The CDR3 spans 13 residues. Germline V CDR1 and CDR2: SGHRS, YFSETQ. For the CDR3, the DNA is TGCGCCAGCAGCTACCAGGGGACCGAAAAACTGTTTTTT. It specifies CASSYQGTEKLFF.

The gene calls are TRBV18 and TRBJ2-7, with D possibly being TRBD1 or TRBD2 (5 bases each). There are 15 residues in the CDR3. In germline, CDR1 is KGHSH, CDR2 LQKENI. V was pared by 2 bases and J by 5 bases, with 16 bases between. CDR3 bases: TGTGCCAGCTCACCAACACCTACCGGGGACCACGAGCAGTACTTC. Translation gives CASSPTPTGDHEQYF.

The chain uses TRBV6-5 and TRBJ1-2; D not resolved. V shed 4 bases and J shed 1 base, with 10 bases lying between them. The CDR3 is 14 amino acids. Germline V CDR1 and CDR2: MNHEY, SVGAGI. The CDR3 region has the DNA TGTGCCAGCAGTTTAGAGGAATTTAACTATGGCTACACCTTC. Translation gives CASSLEEFNYGYTF.

The chain is built from TRBV6-6 and TRBJ1-1; possibly TRBD1 for D (6 bases). The CDR3 has 14 residues. V was shortened by 5 bases and J by 1 base, with 11 bases between the two germline ends. The germline gives CDR1 MNHNY, CDR2 SVGAGI (reference sequence). The DNA of the CDR3 is TGTGCCAGCAGTCCCATGGGGGCGAACACTGAAGCTTTCTTT. Its translation: CASSPMGANTEAFF.

This sequence joins TRBV6-1 and TRBJ2-1; TRBD2 agrees at 11 bases. The CDR3 is made up of 16 amino acids. Unmatched junction bases numbered 7, after V lost 3 bases and J lost 6 bases. Germline loops: CDR1 MNHNS, CDR2 SASEGT. As DNA, the CDR3 is TGTGCCAGCAGTGACCTTGGGACTAGCGGACCCAATGAGCAGTTCTTC. Translating gives CASSDLGTSGPNEQFF.

The chain is built from TRBV19 and TRBJ1-6; no reliable D call. Germline assignment: CDR1 LNHDA and CDR2 SQIVND (reference sequence). V was shortened by 7 bases and J by 9 bases, with 16 bases between the two germline ends. The CDR3 contains 14 residues. CDR3 nucleotides: TGTGCCAGTATGCGCGGTGGCGAATCTTCACCCCTCCACTTT. This sequence encodes CASMRGGESSPLHF.

The V and J genes are TRBV6-1 and TRBJ2-1; D is uncertain. The germline CDR1 and CDR2 sequences are MNHNS and SASEGT. V lost 6 bases and J 1 base, leaving 10 bases between the germline ends. The CDR3 runs to 14 residues. This CDR3 is CASRGGRSYNEQFF. The CDR3 nucleotides are TGTGCCAGCAGGGGCGGACGGTCCTACAATGAGCAGTTCTTC.

This chain links TRBV19 with TRBJ1-2; D is ambiguous. This CDR3 region has 12 residues. Germline V gene sequence: CDR1 LNHDA, CDR2 SQIVND (reference sequence). V was cut by 8 bases and J by 0 bases, with 7 bases left in between. CDR3 protein: CASYGANYGYTF. The CDR3 DNA reads as TGTGCCAGTTATGGGGCTAACTATGGCTACACCTTC.

The chain combines TRBV5-1 with TRBJ2-2; D is possibly TRBD1 (7 bases). The CDR3 length is 15 residues. V shed 4 bases and J shed 6 bases, with 16 bases lying between them. Germline V gene data show CDR1 as SGHRS and CDR2 as YFSETQ. The CDR3 nucleotides are TGCGCCAGCAGCACGGGGGACAGTGCTGCCGGGGAGCTGTTTTTT. Encoded protein: CASSTGDSAAGELFF.

This chain joins TRBV14 and TRBJ1-1; no clear D. The CDR3 loop spans 13 amino acids. Trimming removed 0 bases at V and 1 base at J, with 3 bases between. Germline CDR1 is SGHDN and CDR2 is FVKESK. CDR3 in DNA: TGTGCCAGCAGCCAAGATTGGAACACTGAAGCTTTCTTT. It yields the protein CASSQDWNTEAFF.

V and J are TRBV7-2 and TRBJ1-1; D unclear. The CDR3 is 12 residues long. Germline V gene data show CDR1 as SGHTA and CDR2 as FQGNSA. V lost 6 bases, J lost 9 bases, and 14 bases lay in between. CDR3 region: CASRAWSRQAFF. The DNA of the CDR3 is TGTGCCAGCAGAGCCTGGTCCAGACAAGCTTTCTTT.

The rearrangement links TRBV7-3 to TRBJ2-2; D is perhaps TRBD1 or TRBD2 (6 bases each). This CDR3 region has 16 residues. Trimming removed 5 bases at V and 5 bases at J, with 18 bases between. Looked up from germline, CDR1 is SGHTA and CDR2 is FQGTGA. CDR3 nucleotides: TGTGCCAGCAGCCCCAAAGGGGGGCGACGGACCGGGGAGCTGTTTTTT. This encodes CASSPKGGRRTGELFF. The complete variable domain, with remaining parts taken from reference TRBV7-3 and TRBJ2-2, reads GAGVSQTPSNKVTEKGKYVELRCDPISGHTALYWYRQSLGQGPEFLIYFQGTGAADDSGLPNDRFFAVRPEGSVSTLKIQRTERGDSAVYLCASSPKGGRRTGELFFGEGSRLTVL.

The chain employs TRBV6-5 and TRBJ1-1; D not certain. This CDR3 has 16 residues. The ends were cut back, 0 bases at V and 5 bases at J, with 16 bases in the middle. CDR1 and CDR2 from the germline V gene are MNHEY and SVGAGI. The chain's CDR3 is CASSYSKVRGGTEAFF. DNA for the CDR3: TGTGCCAGCAGTTACTCGAAGGTTCGGGGTGGAACTGAAGCTTTCTTT.

This clone was picked up a small number of times. V usage is TRBV2 and J usage is TRBJ2-5, with D maybe TRBD1 (6 bases). Germline CDR1 and CDR2: SNHLY and FYNNEI. Trimming cost V 5 bases and J 8 bases, with 21 bases left between them. The CDR3 has 15 residues. The CDR3 nucleotides read TGTGCCAGCAGTTTAGACAGGTTGGGCAAAGGAACCCAGTACTTC. Its protein product is CASSLDRLGKGTQYF.

This clone was counted only a few times. V and J are TRBV21-1 and TRBJ2-7. TRBV21-1 is recorded as a pseudogene. The CDR3 consists of 9 residues. The CDR3 DNA reads TGTGCCAGCAGCAAAAAGCCAGACTTC. Its translation is CASSKKPDF.

V usage is TRBV28 and J usage is TRBJ2-6; D unresolved. CDR3 length: 15 residues. Germline V gene data show CDR1 as MDHEN and CDR2 as SYDVKM. Trimming took 1 base from V and 2 from J, leaving 6 bases between them. The CDR3 sequence is CASSLYTTGANVLTF. The CDR3 nucleotides are TGTGCCAGCAGTTTATACACGACTGGGGCCAACGTCCTGACTTTC.

CDR3: CASSHDRAEQFF. CDR3 sequence (DNA): TGTGCCAGCAGCCACGACAGGGCTGAGCAGTTCTTC. J is TRBJ2-1 and V is TRBV7-2, with 7 bases lining up with TRBD1. Unmatched junction bases numbered 4, after V lost 5 bases and J lost 9 bases. The germline V gene encodes CDR1 SGHTA and CDR2 FQGNSA. This CDR3 region has 12 residues.

The chain is built from TRBV27 and TRBJ1-2; 8 bases map to TRBD1. Trimming removed 8 bases from V and 4 bases from J; junction bases left unmatched: 0. Germline lookup yields CDR1 MNHEY and CDR2 SMNVEV (reference sequence). The CDR3 totals 11 residues. The CDR3 protein is CASGQGYGYTF. CDR3 nucleotide sequence: TGTGCCAGCGGACAGGGCTATGGCTACACCTTC.

This rearrangement joins TRBV27 to TRBJ1-1; no firm D call. Germline values: CDR1 MNHEY, CDR2 SMNVEV (reference sequence). This CDR3 is 14 amino acids long. V shed 5 bases and J shed 4 bases, with 14 bases lying between them. CDR3 sequence reads: CASSPRAITTEAFF. The DNA of the CDR3 is TGTGCCAGCAGTCCTAGGGCAATTACCACTGAAGCTTTCTTT.

V usage is TRBV9 and J usage is TRBJ2-1; possible D gene TRBD2, 6 bases. V dropped 3 bases and J dropped 6 bases, with 13 bases sitting between them. CDR1 is SGDLS, CDR2 YYNGEE, per germline. The CDR3 has 14 amino acids. This CDR3 reads CASSDLSSANEQFF. As DNA, the CDR3 is TGTGCCAGCAGCGACCTCTCTAGCGCCAATGAGCAGTTCTTC.